Reported below is one TCR beta chain. Antigen specificity is unknown. The V and J ends lost 0 bases and 1 base respectively, with 10 bases between them. This CDR3 region has 16 residues. CDR1 and CDR2 from the germline V gene are MNHEY and SVGEGT. Combining a sample-barcoded 5' primer with a J-beta primer mix, a second PCR ran for about 7 to 11 cycles. The template-switch adaptor, which had 12 random nucleotides, put a tag on each cDNA molecule. Using its own MiXCR run on the 5' RACE reads, TCRdb lists one record per CDR3 protein. This table holds about 1.7 million distinct CDR3 sequences, 25% to 30% found once. The data were taken from a study of blood T cells in healthy people across ages. Turning to the study itself: Roughly one uniquely barcoded beta molecule per two T cells was captured.

Regarding the study as a whole: Naive T cell percentage and TCR beta diversity correlated strongly.

The sequence came from a woman in her thirties in good health. The chain links TRBV6-2 or TRBV6-3 to TRBJ1-5, with no clear D. The sequenced material came from blood. The CDR3: CASSYSSPGSNQPQHF. The CDR3 coding sequence is TGTGCCAGCAGTTACTCGAGCCCTGGGAGCAATCAGCCCCAGCATTTT.